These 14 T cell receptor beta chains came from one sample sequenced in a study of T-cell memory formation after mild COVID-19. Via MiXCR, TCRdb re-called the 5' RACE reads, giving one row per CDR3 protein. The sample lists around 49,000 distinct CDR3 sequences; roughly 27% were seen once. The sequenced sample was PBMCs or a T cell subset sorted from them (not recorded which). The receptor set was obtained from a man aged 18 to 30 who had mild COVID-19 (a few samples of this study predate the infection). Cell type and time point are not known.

The CDR3 nucleotides are TGTGCCAGCAGTTCCACCTCCGCCGGGGCATTCGAAACGCAGTATTTT. This translates into CASSSTSAGAFETQYF. V usage is TRBV6-5 and J usage is TRBJ2-3, with D possibly being TRBD1 or TRBD2 (5 bases each). The germline V gene encodes CDR1 MNHEY and CDR2 SVGAGI. The V gene lost 4 bases and the J gene lost 9 bases, with 23 bases spanning the gap. This CDR3 region has 16 residues.

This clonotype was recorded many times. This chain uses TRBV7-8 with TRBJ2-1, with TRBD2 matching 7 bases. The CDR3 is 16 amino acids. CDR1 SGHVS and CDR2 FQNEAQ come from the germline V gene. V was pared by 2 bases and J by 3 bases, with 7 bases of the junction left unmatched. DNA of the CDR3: TGTGCCAGCAGCTTATTGCGGCGGGGGTTCTACAATGAGCAGTTCTTC. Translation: CASSLLRRGFYNEQFF.

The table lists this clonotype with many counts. The CDR3 DNA reads TGCGCCAGCAGCCAAGATCTTAGCTCTGGGGCCAACGTCCTGACTTTC. Translating gives CASSQDLSSGANVLTF. The rearrangement joins TRBV4-3 to TRBJ2-6; unclear D gene. The CDR3 sequence is 16 residues long. Per germline, CDR1 LGHNA and CDR2 YSLEER. V was pared by 0 bases and J by 0 bases, with 6 bases between.

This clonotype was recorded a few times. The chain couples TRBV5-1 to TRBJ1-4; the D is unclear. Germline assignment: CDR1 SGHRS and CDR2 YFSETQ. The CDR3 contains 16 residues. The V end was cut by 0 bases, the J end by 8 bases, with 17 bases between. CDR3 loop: CASSLGPSGDGEKLFF. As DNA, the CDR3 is TGCGCCAGCAGCTTGGGTCCGTCGGGAGATGGGGAAAAACTGTTTTTT. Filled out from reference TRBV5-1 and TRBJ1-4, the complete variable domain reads KAGVTQTPRYLIKTRGQQVTLSCSPISGHRSVSWYQQTPGQGLQFLFEYFSETQRNKGNFPGRFSGRQFSNSRSEMNVSTLELGDSALYLCASSLGPSGDGEKLFFGSGTQLSVL.

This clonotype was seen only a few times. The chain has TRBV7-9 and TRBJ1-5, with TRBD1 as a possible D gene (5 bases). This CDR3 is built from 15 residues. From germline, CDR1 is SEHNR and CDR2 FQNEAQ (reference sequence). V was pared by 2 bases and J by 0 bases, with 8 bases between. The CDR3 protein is CASSLQGYSNQPQHF. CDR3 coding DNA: TGTGCCAGCAGCTTACAGGGCTATAGCAATCAGCCCCAGCATTTT.

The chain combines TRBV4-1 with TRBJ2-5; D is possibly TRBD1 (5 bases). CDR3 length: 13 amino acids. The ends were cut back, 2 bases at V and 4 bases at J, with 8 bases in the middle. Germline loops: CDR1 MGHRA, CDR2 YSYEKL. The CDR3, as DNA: TGCGCCAGCAGCCAACAGGGCCCAGAGACCCAGTACTTC. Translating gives CASSQQGPETQYF.

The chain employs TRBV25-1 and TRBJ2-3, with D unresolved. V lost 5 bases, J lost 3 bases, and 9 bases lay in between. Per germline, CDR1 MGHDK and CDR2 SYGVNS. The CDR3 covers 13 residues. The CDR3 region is CASSWAETDTQYF. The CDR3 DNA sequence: TGTGCCAGCAGTTGGGCGGAGACAGATACGCAGTATTTT. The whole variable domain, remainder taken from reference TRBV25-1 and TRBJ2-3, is EADIYQTPRYLVIGTGKKITLECSQTMGHDKMYWYQQDPGMELHLIHYSYGVNSTEKGDLSSESTVSRIRTEHFPLTLESARPSHTSQYLCASSWAETDTQYFGPGTRLTVL.

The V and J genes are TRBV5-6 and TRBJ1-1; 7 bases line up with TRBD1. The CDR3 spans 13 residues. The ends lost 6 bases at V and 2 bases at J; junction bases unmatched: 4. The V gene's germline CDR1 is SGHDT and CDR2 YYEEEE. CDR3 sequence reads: CASTTGVNTEAFF. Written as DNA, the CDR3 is TGTGCCAGCACTACAGGGGTAAACACTGAAGCTTTCTTT.

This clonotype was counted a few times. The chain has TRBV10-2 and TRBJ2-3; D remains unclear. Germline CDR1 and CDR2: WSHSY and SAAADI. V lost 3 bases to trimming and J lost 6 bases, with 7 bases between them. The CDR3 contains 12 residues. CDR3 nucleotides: TGCGCCAGCAGTGAAGTGACGGATACGCAGTATTTT. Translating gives CASSEVTDTQYF.

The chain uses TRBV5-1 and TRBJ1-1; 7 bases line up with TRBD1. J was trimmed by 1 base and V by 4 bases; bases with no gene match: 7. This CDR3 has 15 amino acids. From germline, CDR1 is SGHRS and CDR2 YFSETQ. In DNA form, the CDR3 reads TGCGCCAGCAGCCAAACGGGACAGCCGAACACTGAAGCTTTCTTT. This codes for CASSQTGQPNTEAFF. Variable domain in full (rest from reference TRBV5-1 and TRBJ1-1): KAGVTQTPRYLIKTRGQQVTLSCSPISGHRSVSWYQQTPGQGLQFLFEYFSETQRNKGNFPGRFSGRQFSNSRSEMNVSTLELGDSALYLCASSQTGQPNTEAFFGQGTRLTVV.

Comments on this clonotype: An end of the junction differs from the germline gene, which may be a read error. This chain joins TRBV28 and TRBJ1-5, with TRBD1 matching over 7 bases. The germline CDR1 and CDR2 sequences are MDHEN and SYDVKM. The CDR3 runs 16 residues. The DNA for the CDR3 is TGTGCCAGCAGTATACGGACAGGCCATAGCAATCATCCCCAGCATTTT. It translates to CASSIRTGHSNHPQHF.

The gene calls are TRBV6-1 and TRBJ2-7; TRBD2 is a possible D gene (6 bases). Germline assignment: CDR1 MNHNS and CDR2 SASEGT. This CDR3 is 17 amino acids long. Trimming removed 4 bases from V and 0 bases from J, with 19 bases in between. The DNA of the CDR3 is TGTGCCAGCAGTGGCATAATTCCGGGACTGCTCTCCTACGAGCAGTACTTC. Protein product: CASSGIIPGLLSYEQYF.

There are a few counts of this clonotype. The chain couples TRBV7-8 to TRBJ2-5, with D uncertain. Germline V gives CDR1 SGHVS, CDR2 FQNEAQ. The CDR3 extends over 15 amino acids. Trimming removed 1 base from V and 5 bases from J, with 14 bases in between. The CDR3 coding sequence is TGTGCCAGCAGCTTAGAAGCGTTCCTGGAGGAGACCCAGTACTTC. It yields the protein CASSLEAFLEETQYF. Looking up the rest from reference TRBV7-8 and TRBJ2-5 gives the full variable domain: GAGVSQSPRYKVAKRGQDVALRCDPISGHVSLFWYQQALGQGPEFLTYFQNEAQLDKSGLPSDRFFAERPEGSVSTLKIQRTQQEDSAVYLCASSLEAFLEETQYFGPGTRLLVL.

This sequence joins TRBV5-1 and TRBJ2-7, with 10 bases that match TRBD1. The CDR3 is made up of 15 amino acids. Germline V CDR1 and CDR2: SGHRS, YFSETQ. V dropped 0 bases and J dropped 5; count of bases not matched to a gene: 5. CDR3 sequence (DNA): TGCGCCAGCAGCTTGGAGGGACAGGGGTTCGACGAGCAGTACGTC. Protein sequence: CASSLEGQGFDEQYV.